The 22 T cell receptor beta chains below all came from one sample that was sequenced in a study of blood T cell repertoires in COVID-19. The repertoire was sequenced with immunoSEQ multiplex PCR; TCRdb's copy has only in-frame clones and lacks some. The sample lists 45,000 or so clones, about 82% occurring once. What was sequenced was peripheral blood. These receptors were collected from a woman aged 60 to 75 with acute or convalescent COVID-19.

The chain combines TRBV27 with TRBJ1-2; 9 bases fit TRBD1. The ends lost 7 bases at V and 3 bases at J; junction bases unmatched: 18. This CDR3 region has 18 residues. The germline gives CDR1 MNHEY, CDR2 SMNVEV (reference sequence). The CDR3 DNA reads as TGTGCCAGCATCCATGGGACAGGGACCACCTTCGACTACTATGGCTACACCTTC. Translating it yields CASIHGTGTTFDYYGYTF.

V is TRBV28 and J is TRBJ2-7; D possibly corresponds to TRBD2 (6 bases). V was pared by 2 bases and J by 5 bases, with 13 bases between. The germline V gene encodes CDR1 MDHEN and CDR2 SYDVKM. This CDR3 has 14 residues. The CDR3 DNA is TGTGCCAGCAGTTTAGGGGGGAATGGCGACGAGCAGTACTTC. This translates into CASSLGGNGDEQYF.

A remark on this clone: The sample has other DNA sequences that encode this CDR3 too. As DNA, the CDR3 is TGTGCCAGCAGTTTATGGGCCAGCTCCTACGAGCAGTACTTC. This codes for CASSLWASSYEQYF. The chain carries TRBV28 and TRBJ2-7; D not certain. V lost 0 bases, J lost 0 bases, and 6 bases lay in between. The germline V gene has CDR1 MDHEN and CDR2 SYDVKM. This CDR3 has 14 amino acids.

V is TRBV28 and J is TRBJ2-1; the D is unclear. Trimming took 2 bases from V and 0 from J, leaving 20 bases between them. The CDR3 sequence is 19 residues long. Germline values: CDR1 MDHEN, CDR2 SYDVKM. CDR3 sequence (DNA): TGTGCCAGCAGTTTAGTGCCCCTCACCCGCCTGAGCTCCTACAATGAGCAGTTCTTC. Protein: CASSLVPLTRLSSYNEQFF.

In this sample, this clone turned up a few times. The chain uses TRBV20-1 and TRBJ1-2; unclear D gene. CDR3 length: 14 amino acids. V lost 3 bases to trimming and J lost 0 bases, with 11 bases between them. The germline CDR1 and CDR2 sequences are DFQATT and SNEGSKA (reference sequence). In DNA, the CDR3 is TGCAGTGCTAGTTGGAGCACAACTAACTATGGCTACACCTTC. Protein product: CSASWSTTNYGYTF.

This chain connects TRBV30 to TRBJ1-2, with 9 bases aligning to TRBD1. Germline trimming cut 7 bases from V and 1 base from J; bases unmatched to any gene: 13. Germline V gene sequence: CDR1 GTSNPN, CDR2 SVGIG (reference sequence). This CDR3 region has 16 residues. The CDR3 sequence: CAFSRDRARGNYGYTF. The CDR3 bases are TGTGCCTTCTCAAGGGACAGGGCGAGGGGTAACTATGGCTACACCTTC.

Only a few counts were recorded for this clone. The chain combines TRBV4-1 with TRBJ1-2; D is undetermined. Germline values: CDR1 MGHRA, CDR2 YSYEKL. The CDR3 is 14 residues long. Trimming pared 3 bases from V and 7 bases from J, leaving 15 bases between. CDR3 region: CASSQEMIGGGYTF. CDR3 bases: TGCGCCAGCAGCCAGGAGATGATAGGAGGTGGCTACACCTTC.

CDR3 DNA sequence: TGTGCCACCAGTGATTCGGTCTCCTACGAGCAGTACTTC. Amino acids: CATSDSVSYEQYF. The chain joins TRBV24-1 to TRBJ2-7; D uncertain. V was cut by 2 bases and J by 0 bases, with 4 bases left in between. Germline V gene lookup returns CDR1 KGHDR and CDR2 SFDVKD. The CDR3 loop spans 13 amino acids.

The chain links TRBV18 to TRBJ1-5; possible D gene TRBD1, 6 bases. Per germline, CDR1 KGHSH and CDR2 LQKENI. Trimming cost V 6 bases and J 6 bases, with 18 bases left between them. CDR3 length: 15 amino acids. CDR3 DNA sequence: TGTGCCAGCTCCCCAACGAGGGGGAACGGTCAGCCCCAGCATTTT. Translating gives CASSPTRGNGQPQHF. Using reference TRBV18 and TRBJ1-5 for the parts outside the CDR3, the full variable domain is NAGVMQNPRHLVRRRGQEARLRCSPMKGHSHVYWYRQLPEEGLKFMVYLQKENIIDESGMPKERFSAEFPKEGPSILRIQQVVRGDSAAYFCASSPTRGNGQPQHFGDGTRLSIL.

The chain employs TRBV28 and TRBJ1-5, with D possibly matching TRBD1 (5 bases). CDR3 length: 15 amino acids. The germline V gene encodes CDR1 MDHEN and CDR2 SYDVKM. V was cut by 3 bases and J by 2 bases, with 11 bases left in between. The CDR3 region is CASSFGGRGNQPQHF. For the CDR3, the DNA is TGTGCCAGCAGTTTCGGGGGAAGAGGCAATCAGCCCCAGCATTTT. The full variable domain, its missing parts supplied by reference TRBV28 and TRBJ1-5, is DVKVTQSSRYLVKRTGEKVFLECVQDMDHENMFWYRQDPGLGLRLIYFSYDVKMKEKGDIPEGYSVSREKKERFSLILESASTNQTSMYLCASSFGGRGNQPQHFGDGTRLSIL.

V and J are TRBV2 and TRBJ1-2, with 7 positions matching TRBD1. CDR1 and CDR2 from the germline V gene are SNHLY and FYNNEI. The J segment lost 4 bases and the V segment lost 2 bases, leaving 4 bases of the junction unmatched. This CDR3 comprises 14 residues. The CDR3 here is CASSESGQLYGYTF. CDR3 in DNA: TGTGCCAGCAGTGAATCGGGACAGCTCTATGGCTACACCTTC.

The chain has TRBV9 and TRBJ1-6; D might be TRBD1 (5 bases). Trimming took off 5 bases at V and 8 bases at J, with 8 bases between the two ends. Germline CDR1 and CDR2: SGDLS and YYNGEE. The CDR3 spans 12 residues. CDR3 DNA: TGTGCCAGCAGGGGGCTGGATTCACCCCTCCACTTT. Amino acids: CASRGLDSPLHF.

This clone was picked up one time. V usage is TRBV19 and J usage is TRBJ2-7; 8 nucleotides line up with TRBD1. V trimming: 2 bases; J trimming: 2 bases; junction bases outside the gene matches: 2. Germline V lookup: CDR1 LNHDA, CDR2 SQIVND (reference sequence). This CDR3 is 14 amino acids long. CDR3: CASSIIQGAYEQYF. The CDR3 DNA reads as TGTGCCAGTAGTATAATACAGGGGGCCTACGAGCAGTACTTC.

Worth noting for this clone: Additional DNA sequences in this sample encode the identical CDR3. CDR3 amino acids: CASSHPGQGGAEAFF. Written as DNA, the CDR3 is TGTGCCAGCAGCCACCCGGGACAGGGGGGGGCTGAAGCTTTCTTT. The chain links TRBV5-4 to TRBJ1-1; TRBD1 matches 11 bases. In germline, CDR1 is SGHNT, CDR2 YYREEE (reference sequence). V trimming: 4 bases; J trimming: 6 bases; junction bases outside the gene matches: 8. The CDR3 has 15 amino acids.

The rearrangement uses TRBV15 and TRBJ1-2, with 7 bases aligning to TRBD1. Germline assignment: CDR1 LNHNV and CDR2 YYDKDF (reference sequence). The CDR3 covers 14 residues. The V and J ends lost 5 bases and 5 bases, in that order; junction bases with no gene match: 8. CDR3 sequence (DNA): TGTGCCACCAGCGAAACAGGGGTCTCATATGGCTACACCTTC. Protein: CATSETGVSYGYTF. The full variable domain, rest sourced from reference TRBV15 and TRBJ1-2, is DAMVIQNPRYQVTQFGKPVTLSCSQTLNHNVMYWYQQKSSQAPKLLFHYYDKDFNNEADTPDNFQSRRPNTSFCFLDIRSPGLGDTAMYLCATSETGVSYGYTFGSGTRLTVV.

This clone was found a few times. The CDR3 DNA sequence: TGTGCCAGCAGACGGGAGTTAGGGTCCGGGGAGCTGTTTTTT. Protein sequence: CASRRELGSGELFF. The V and J genes are TRBV6-5 and TRBJ2-2; possible D gene TRBD2, 6 bases. Trimming pared 6 bases from V and 6 bases from J, leaving 14 bases between. The CDR3 spans 14 residues. CDR1 is MNHEY, CDR2 SVGAGI, per germline.

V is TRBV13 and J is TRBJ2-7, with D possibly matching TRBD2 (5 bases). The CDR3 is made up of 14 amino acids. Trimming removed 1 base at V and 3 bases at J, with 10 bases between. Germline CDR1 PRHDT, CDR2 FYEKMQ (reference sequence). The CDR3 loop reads CASSLERSHYEQYF. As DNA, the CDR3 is TGTGCCAGCAGCTTAGAGCGGAGCCACTACGAGCAGTACTTC.

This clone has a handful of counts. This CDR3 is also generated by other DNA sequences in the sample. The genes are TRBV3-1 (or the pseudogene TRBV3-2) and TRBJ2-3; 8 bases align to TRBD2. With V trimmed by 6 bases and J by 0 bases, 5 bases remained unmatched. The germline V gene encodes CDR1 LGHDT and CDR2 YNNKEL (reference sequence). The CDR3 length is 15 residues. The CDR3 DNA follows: TGTGCCAGCAGGCTAACTAGCGGTAGCACAGATACGCAGTATTTT. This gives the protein CASRLTSGSTDTQYF.

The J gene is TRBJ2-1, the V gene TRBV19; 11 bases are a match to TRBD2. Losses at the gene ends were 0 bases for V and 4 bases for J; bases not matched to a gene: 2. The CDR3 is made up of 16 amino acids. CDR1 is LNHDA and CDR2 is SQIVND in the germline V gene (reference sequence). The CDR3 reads CASSIDRLAGYNEQFF. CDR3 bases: TGTGCCAGTAGTATAGATCGACTAGCGGGATACAATGAGCAGTTCTTC.

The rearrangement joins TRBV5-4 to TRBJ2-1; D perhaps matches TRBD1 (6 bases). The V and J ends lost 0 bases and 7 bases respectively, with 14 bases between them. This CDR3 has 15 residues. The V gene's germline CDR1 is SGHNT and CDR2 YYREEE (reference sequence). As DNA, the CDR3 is TGTGCCAGCAGCTTGGTGGCAGGGGTAGCGAATGAGCAGTTCTTC. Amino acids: CASSLVAGVANEQFF. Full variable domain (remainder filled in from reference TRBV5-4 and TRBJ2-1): ETGVTQSPTHLIKTRGQQVTLRCSSQSGHNTVSWYQQALGQGPQFIFQYYREEENGRGNFPPRFSGLQFPNYSSELNVNALELDDSALYLCASSLVAGVANEQFFGPGTRLTVL.

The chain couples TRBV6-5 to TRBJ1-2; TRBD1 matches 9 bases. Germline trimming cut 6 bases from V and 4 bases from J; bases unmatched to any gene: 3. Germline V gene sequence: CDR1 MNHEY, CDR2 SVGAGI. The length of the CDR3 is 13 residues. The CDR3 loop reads CASRGTGTYGYTF. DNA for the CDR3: TGTGCCAGCAGGGGGACAGGGACCTATGGCTACACCTTC.

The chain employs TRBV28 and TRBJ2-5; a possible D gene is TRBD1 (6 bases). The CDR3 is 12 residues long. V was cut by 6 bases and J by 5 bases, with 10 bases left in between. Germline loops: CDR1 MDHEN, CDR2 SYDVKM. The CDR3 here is CASRQGLETQYF. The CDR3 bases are TGTGCCAGCAGACAGGGTCTTGAGACCCAGTACTTC.